This TCR beta chain was identified during a study of CD8 T cells in ankylosing spondylitis (TCRdb year 2017). About the full investigation: T cell receptor beta repertoires were profiled in healthy donors and ankylosing spondylitis patients so that disease-linked TCR variants could be found. In total, the full study cohort was made up of 95 to 110 healthy donors and approximately 24 ankylosing spondylitis patients. Samples of peripheral blood were taken, and for ankylosing spondylitis patients, synovial fluid was collected as well.

V is pruned by 0 bases and J by 5 bases, leaving 8 bases of the junction without a gene match. Taken from the germline V gene, the CDR1 and CDR2 loops are LGHNA and YNFKEQ. The CDR3, cysteine through phenylalanine, is 17 amino acids long. CDR3 DNA only is kept here, 51 bases in frame from base 1. For sequencing, an Illumina HiSeq 2500 was employed. Quantitative 5'-RACE with molecular barcodes was the method used to prepare the TCR beta libraries. As for the original processing: To identify disease-linked TCR variants, a new computational method was used, one built on a probabilistic model of VDJ rearrangement. The public reads were run again by TCRdb, first through fastp at Q25 and then through MiXCR, and only productive beta chains were kept. Rows merge per CDR3 protein into single entries with the most common DNA and genes. The V and J calls shown here were made by TCRdb, not taken from the authors' results. This sample holds fewer than 500,000 distinct CDR3 sequences; approximately 20% were observed only once. Less than 20% of the sample belongs to the ten largest clones.

Study-level results and caveats: A CD8+ phenotype was shown by the disease-linked clones, which were found at relatively low frequencies in peripheral blood. Some motif variants had previously been reported in the synovial fluid and blood of reactive arthritis patients, which suggests shared mechanisms of disease initiation. According to the report, matched synovial fluid samples from ankylosing spondylitis patients were significantly enriched for the disease-linked clones. Blood from ankylosing spondylitis patients appeared to be characterized by a TCR beta motif made up of under ten highly homologous amino acid variants.

This clonotype has only a few counts. The specificity of this receptor is unknown. The input lacks base qualities; no much larger clone sits a single base away. The clonotype originates from a male donor with ankylosing spondylitis. Sequencing was done on a sample of blood, either unsorted or a sorted T cell fraction (not recorded which). This chain joins TRBV4-2 to TRBJ2-5, with 11 bases matching TRBD2. The nucleotide sequence reads TGTGCCAGCAGCCAAGAAGGGACTAGCGGCCCGGGGGAGACCCAGTACTTC. Translated, it gives CASSQEGTSGPGETQYF.